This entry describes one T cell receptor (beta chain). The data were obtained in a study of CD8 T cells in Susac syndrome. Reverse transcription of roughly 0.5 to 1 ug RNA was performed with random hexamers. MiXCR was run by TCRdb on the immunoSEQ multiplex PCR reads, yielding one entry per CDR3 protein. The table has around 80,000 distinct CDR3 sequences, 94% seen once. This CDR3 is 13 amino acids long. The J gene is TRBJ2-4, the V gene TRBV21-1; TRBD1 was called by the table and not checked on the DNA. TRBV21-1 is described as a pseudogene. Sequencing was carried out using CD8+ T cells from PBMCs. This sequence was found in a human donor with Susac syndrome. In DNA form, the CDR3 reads TGTGCCAGCAGTGGGACAGGGTGCAACATTCAGTACTTC. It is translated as CASSGTGCNIQYF.